This T cell receptor (beta chain) is from a study of blood T cell repertoires in COVID-19. The wider study: Both acute and convalescent COVID-19 samples were obtained from the United States, Italy and Spain. In each case, the material was cDNA or gDNA derived from T cells, B-cell-depleted T cells, or PBMCs.

The CDR3 runs 14 residues. Trimming at V came to 5 bases and at J to 4 bases, leaving 5 bases not matched to a gene. From germline, CDR1 is SGDLS and CDR2 YYNGEE. Authors' data handling: Cell counts per sample came from amplifying reference gene primers. Only in-frame clones appear in the TCRdb table, and some are missing; sequencing was by immunoSEQ multiplex PCR. Clonal size and the V and J genes are those of that table, whereas D and trimming came from the DNA. The table includes 200,000 to 250,000 clones, 86% detected once. The rearrangement links TRBV9 to TRBJ2-2; the match to TRBD2 covers 7 bases. The sequenced material came from peripheral blood. The clonotype originates from a woman aged 60-75 years who had recovered from COVID-19. The CDR3 DNA reads TGTGCCAGCAGGGCCTCTAGCGGCACCGGGGAGCTGTTTTTT. Its protein is CASRASSGTGELFF.